These 27 T cell receptor beta chains were all obtained from the same sample, sequenced in a study of neurological immune-mediated disorders. The time point here: longitudinal time-point 1 (baseline). MiXCR, run by TCRdb on the 5' RACE reads, gives a single entry per CDR3 protein. The repertoire consists of roughly 75,000 distinct CDR3 sequences, with roughly an eighth occurring once and the leading ten covering around 4.3%. Material: PBMCs. These receptors were collected from a female donor with HTLV-1-associated myelopathy (HAM/TSP).

This clonotype was detected ten times or more. The chain combines TRBV20-1 with TRBJ2-3; D ambiguous. Trimming pared 1 base from V and 1 base from J, leaving 9 bases between. The CDR3 spans 14 residues. From germline, CDR1 is DFQATT and CDR2 SNEGSKA (reference sequence). The CDR3 loop reads CSARAYGRTDTQYF. DNA of the CDR3: TGCAGTGCTAGAGCTTACGGCCGCACAGATACGCAGTATTTT.

The CDR3 DNA sequence: TGTGCCAACTCGGAGGGGGCAAATTCACCCCTCCACTTT. This encodes CANSEGANSPLHF. The chain links TRBV12-3 or TRBV12-4 to TRBJ1-6, with 7 bases matching TRBD1. J gave up 7 bases and V 10 bases, and 7 bases lay outside the gene matches. The CDR3 runs to 13 residues.

This clonotype has a count of ten or more. V and J are TRBV2 and TRBJ2-3; no firm D call. The germline V and J ends were trimmed by 4 bases and 3 bases, with 17 bases remaining between them. Germline V gene lookup returns CDR1 SNHLY and CDR2 FYNNEI. The length of the CDR3 is 16 residues. CDR3 DNA sequence: TGTGCCAGCAGTGCACCTCTAGGGATACTAACAGATACGCAGTATTTT. This encodes CASSAPLGILTDTQYF.

This clonotype was detected ten times or more. This rearrangement joins TRBV20-1 to TRBJ2-3; D not certain. In germline, CDR1 is DFQATT, CDR2 SNEGSKA (reference sequence). The CDR3 runs to 12 residues. V shed 5 bases and J shed 4 bases, with 10 bases lying between them. The DNA for the CDR3 is TGCAGTGCTGGTCCGCCTGCAGATACGCAGTATTTT. It codes for CSAGPPADTQYF.

V usage is TRBV2 and J usage is TRBJ2-4; either TRBD1 or TRBD2 may fit D (5 bases each). Germline values: CDR1 SNHLY, CDR2 FYNNEI. With 3 bases removed from V and 8 bases from J, the gap between germline ends came to 14 bases. CDR3 length: 14 amino acids. The CDR3 bases are TGTGCCAGCAGTGACCCCCAGCTGGGGGACATTCAGTACTTC. As protein: CASSDPQLGDIQYF.

This clonotype was counted many times. The V and J genes are TRBV7-8 and TRBJ2-3; 11 bases agree with TRBD2. CDR1 is SGHVS, CDR2 FQNEAQ, per germline. CDR3 length: 17 amino acids. The J segment lost 4 bases and the V segment lost 5 bases, leaving 11 bases of the junction unmatched. The CDR3 is CASSQTSGGRRADTQYF. The CDR3 DNA is TGTGCCAGCAGCCAAACTAGCGGGGGCCGGAGGGCAGATACGCAGTATTTT.

This clonotype was recorded at least ten times. The V and J genes are TRBV27 and TRBJ2-7, with TRBD1 identical over 9 bases. Trimming cost V 3 bases and J 10 bases; bases outside gene matches: 7. Germline V gene lookup returns CDR1 MNHEY and CDR2 SMNVEV (reference sequence). This CDR3 is built from 13 residues. The CDR3 region is CASSFSEGQGQYF. Here the CDR3 DNA reads TGTGCCAGCAGTTTCAGTGAGGGACAGGGACAGTACTTC.

In this sample, this clonotype turned up many times. V and J are TRBV27 and TRBJ2-1; D not certain. The V gene lost 2 bases and the J gene lost 5 bases, with 31 bases spanning the gap. Germline V gene lookup returns CDR1 MNHEY and CDR2 SMNVEV (reference sequence). There are 21 residues in the CDR3. CDR3: CASSLGYLYSLKGRPDNEQFF. The CDR3 DNA sequence: TGTGCCAGCAGTTTAGGGTACCTCTACTCCCTGAAAGGCCGCCCTGACAATGAGCAGTTCTTC.

CDR3 amino acids: CSAPSPIYNEQFF. As DNA, the CDR3 is TGCAGTGCCCCCAGTCCTATCTACAATGAGCAGTTCTTC. The J gene is TRBJ2-1, the V gene TRBV20-1; D is undetermined. CDR1 and CDR2 from the germline V gene are DFQATT and SNEGSKA (reference sequence). The CDR3 length is 13 residues. Trimming took off 6 bases at V and 3 bases at J, with 12 bases between the two ends.

The CDR3 loop is CASSPGTSRRSGELFF. In DNA, the CDR3 is TGCGCCAGCAGCCCTGGGACATCGAGACGGTCCGGGGAGCTGTTTTTT. The chain uses TRBV5-1 and TRBJ2-2; the D gene is possibly TRBD1 (6 bases). This CDR3 is built from 16 residues. CDR1 and CDR2 from the germline V gene are SGHRS and YFSETQ. The ends were cut back, 4 bases at V and 6 bases at J, with 19 bases in the middle.

This clonotype was observed many times. This chain uses TRBV5-1 with TRBJ2-7; 9 nucleotides agree with TRBD1. The V gene's germline CDR1 is SGHRS and CDR2 YFSETQ. Trimming cost V 3 bases and J 6 bases; bases outside gene matches: 7. This CDR3 region has 14 residues. CDR3 nucleotides: TGCGCCAGCAGCTCAAAGGACAGGGGCAGCGAGCAGTACTTC. Protein sequence: CASSSKDRGSEQYF.

This clonotype came up many times. CDR3 amino acids: CASSSQGRQYQETQYF. The DNA of the CDR3 is TGCGCCAGCAGCTCACAGGGGCGTCAATACCAAGAGACCCAGTACTTC. The V call is TRBV5-1, the J call TRBJ2-5; 7 nucleotides align to TRBD1. Trimming took 3 bases from V and 0 from J; bases not matched to a gene: 8. CDR1 and CDR2 (germline): SGHRS, YFSETQ. The CDR3 is 16 amino acids.

At least ten counts were recorded for this clonotype. V usage is TRBV5-1 and J usage is TRBJ1-5; the D is unclear. The CDR3 is 16 residues long. Deletions cut 5 bases from V and 11 bases from J, with 26 bases between. Germline assignment: CDR1 SGHRS and CDR2 YFSETQ. CDR3 in DNA: TGCGCCAGCAGAAGAGGATCGGCAGGCCCCGATGAGGCCCAGCATTTT. Its protein product is CASRRGSAGPDEAQHF.

This clonotype appeared many times. The chain uses TRBV3-1 and TRBJ1-2; 8 positions match TRBD1. The germline V gene encodes CDR1 LGHDT and CDR2 YNNKEL (reference sequence). V trimming: 0 bases; J trimming: 8 bases; junction bases outside the gene matches: 5. The length of the CDR3 is 14 residues. CDR3 nucleotides: TGTGCCAGCAGCCAAGATTACAGGGGGGGAGGCTACACCTTC. Its protein product is CASSQDYRGGGYTF.

This clonotype was recorded many times. V gene TRBV7-2 combines with J gene TRBJ2-7; D possibly corresponds to TRBD2 (7 bases). CDR3 length equals 15 residues. In germline, CDR1 is SGHTA, CDR2 FQGNSA. V lost 6 bases and J lost 3, with 18 bases in between. This chain's CDR3 is CASSEGVSGLYEQYF. The DNA of the CDR3 is TGTGCCAGCAGTGAGGGGGTTAGCGGGCTCTACGAGCAGTACTTC.

This clonotype was counted ten times or more. The CDR3 bases are TGTGCCAGCTCATCGACCCACGGCTATGGCTACACCTTC. Its protein is CASSSTHGYGYTF. The chain is built from TRBV18 and TRBJ1-2; D not certain. This CDR3 is 13 amino acids long. The germline V gene has CDR1 KGHSH and CDR2 LQKENI. The V and J ends lost 5 bases and 4 bases respectively, with 11 bases between them.

Many counts were recorded for this clonotype. The chain uses TRBV5-1 and TRBJ1-5; no reliable D call. Germline V CDR1 and CDR2: SGHRS, YFSETQ. The CDR3 spans 14 residues. This CDR3 reads CASRRIYSNQPQHF. The DNA of the CDR3 is TGCGCTAGTCGCCGGATATACAGCAATCAGCCCCAGCATTTT.

This clonotype was recorded many times. V and J are TRBV6-1 and TRBJ2-2, with D perhaps assigned TRBD1 or TRBD2 (6 bases each). V shed 6 bases and J shed 9 bases, with 20 bases lying between them. The CDR3 is 15 amino acids. Per the germline V gene, CDR1 is MNHNS and CDR2 is SASEGT. The CDR3 DNA is TGTGCCAGCAGGCCCGAGTGGGGGCGGGGCCGGGAGCTGTTTTTT. Translated, it gives CASRPEWGRGRELFF.

In this sample, this clonotype turned up many times. V gene TRBV7-9 combines with J gene TRBJ1-5; D not certain. V was cut by 2 bases and J by 1 base, with 3 bases left in between. This CDR3 spans 13 amino acids. Germline V gene data show CDR1 as SEHNR and CDR2 as FQNEAQ (reference sequence). CDR3 residues: CASSLNSNQPQHF. Here the CDR3 DNA reads TGTGCCAGCAGCTTAAACAGCAATCAGCCCCAGCATTTT.

This clonotype was counted between two and nine times. The V gene is TRBV7-2, the J gene TRBJ1-2; no firm D call. Germline assignment: CDR1 SGHTA and CDR2 FQGNSA. The V end was cut by 5 bases, the J end by 4 bases, with 26 bases between. CDR3 size: 18 residues. The CDR3 DNA follows: TGTGCCAGCAGCCGTCGGGCCGCGGATTCAATTTCAATCTATGGCTACACCTTC. It codes for CASSRRAADSISIYGYTF.

Ten or more counts support this clonotype. The chain couples TRBV5-1 to TRBJ2-6; perhaps TRBD2 as D (6 bases). Germline V gene lookup returns CDR1 SGHRS and CDR2 YFSETQ. This CDR3 comprises 16 residues. V was shortened by 4 bases and J by 0 bases, with 11 bases between the two germline ends. The CDR3 region is CASSPGGTSGANVLTF. The CDR3 region has the DNA TGCGCCAGCAGCCCCGGGGGTACCTCTGGGGCCAACGTCCTGACTTTC. Full variable domain (missing parts from reference TRBV5-1 and TRBJ2-6): KAGVTQTPRYLIKTRGQQVTLSCSPISGHRSVSWYQQTPGQGLQFLFEYFSETQRNKGNFPGRFSGRQFSNSRSEMNVSTLELGDSALYLCASSPGGTSGANVLTFGAGSRLTVL.

The table lists this clonotype with many counts. The genes are TRBV2 and TRBJ1-5; D call uncertain. From germline, CDR1 is SNHLY and CDR2 FYNNEI. The CDR3 totals 12 residues. The V end was cut by 9 bases, the J end by 6 bases, with 12 bases between. CDR3 nucleotides: TGTGCCAGTGGGCGGGGAGGTCAGCCCCAGCATTTT. Protein product: CASGRGGQPQHF.

The chain employs TRBV12-3 or TRBV12-4 and TRBJ2-5, with a possible D match to TRBD2 (6 bases). The V and J ends lost 5 bases and 4 bases respectively, with 17 bases between them. There are 15 residues in the CDR3. The CDR3 reads CASSLGGFKGETQYF. CDR3 nucleotide sequence: TGTGCCAGCAGTCTTGGGGGGTTTAAGGGAGAGACCCAGTACTTC.

This clonotype occurred many times. CDR3 amino acids: CASSISDTGRGYNEQFF. The CDR3 DNA follows: TGTGCCAGCAGTATTTCCGACACAGGGAGAGGGTACAATGAGCAGTTCTTC. This chain links TRBV7-9 with TRBJ2-1, with D tentatively TRBD1 (6 bases). This CDR3 has 17 amino acids. Germline V gene data show CDR1 as SEHNR and CDR2 as FQNEAQ (reference sequence). V was cut by 6 bases and J by 4 bases, with 22 bases left in between.

The chain combines TRBV12-3 or TRBV12-4 with TRBJ1-5; D remains unclear. The CDR3 length is 14 residues. The V gene lost 6 bases and the J gene lost 4 bases, with 13 bases spanning the gap. The DNA for the CDR3 is TGTGCCAGCAGCCCGAATGACTTTAATCAGCCCCAGCATTTT. It translates to CASSPNDFNQPQHF.

This clonotype was detected many times. The chain carries TRBV4-1 and TRBJ2-7; no firm D call. Germline values: CDR1 MGHRA, CDR2 YSYEKL. V gave up 4 bases and J gave up 1 base, with 11 bases separating them. The CDR3 length is 14 residues. The CDR3: CASSLQDTSYEQYF. CDR3 DNA: TGCGCCAGCAGCCTCCAAGACACTTCCTACGAGCAGTACTTC.

This clonotype was detected ten times or more. This chain uses TRBV10-3 with TRBJ1-1, with D tentatively TRBD1 (5 bases). Looked up from germline, CDR1 is ENHRY and CDR2 is SYGVKD. The CDR3 consists of 15 residues. Trimming removed 6 bases from V and 0 bases from J, with 14 bases in between. This chain's CDR3 is CAISRDAGMNTEAFF. Here the CDR3 DNA reads TGTGCCATCAGCCGGGACGCCGGAATGAACACTGAAGCTTTCTTT.